Here is one T cell receptor (beta chain) with its context. The sample is drawn from a study of shared clonotypes between healthy human individuals. In germline, CDR1 is LGHNA, CDR2 YSLEER. The germline V and J ends were trimmed by 4 bases and 4 bases, with 14 bases remaining between them. The CDR3 length is 15 residues. The table came from immunoSEQ multiplex PCR; TCRdb's copy has only in-frame clones and leaves some out. The top ten hold 0.36% of the sample, which has fewer than 1.8 million clones, around 98.5% seen once. The receptor was derived from a man aged 25-40 years in good health. Sequencing input: naive CD4+ T cells sorted from blood. Subset of the sample: CD45RA+ positively selected. The chain has TRBV4-3 and TRBJ2-1; perhaps TRBD1 as D (6 bases). The CDR3 coding sequence is TGCGCCAGCAGCCCCCAGGGGATGGGGTACAATGAGCAGTTCTTC. Protein product: CASSPQGMGYNEQFF.